This entry lists 27 T cell receptor beta chains sequenced from one sample in a study of control samples from healthy donors and cancer patients. Clones were read by immunoSEQ multiplex PCR, and TCRdb kept only the in-frame ones, dropping some. The sample includes around 70,000 clones, 89% of them seen just once. The sample consisted of PBMCs. The receptors were sampled from a woman aged 50 to 60 with colorectal cancer.

The CDR3 nucleotides are TGTGCCAGCAGCTTAAGGAATCTGGGGGCGGCTTACACTGAAGCTTTCTTT. Translated, it gives CASSLRNLGAAYTEAFF. V is TRBV7-2 and J is TRBJ1-1; D possibly corresponds to TRBD1 (6 bases). CDR1 and CDR2 (germline): SGHTA, FQGNSA. V gave up 2 bases and J gave up 3 bases, with 19 bases separating them. The CDR3 is 17 amino acids.

V usage is TRBV10-2 and J usage is TRBJ1-2; perhaps TRBD1 as D (5 bases). The CDR3 contains 15 residues. Looked up from germline, CDR1 is WSHSY and CDR2 is SAAADI. Trimming left V 4 bases short and J 1 base short, with 13 bases between. The DNA of the CDR3 is TGCGCCAGCAGTGGGGGGGATGCGGGTAACTATGGCTACACCTTC. It specifies CASSGGDAGNYGYTF.

This clone was counted a single time. The chain employs TRBV7-8 and TRBJ2-4; TRBD1 agrees at 10 bases. Germline CDR1 is SGHVS and CDR2 is FQNEAQ. The CDR3 sequence is 15 residues long. V lost 3 bases, J lost 4 bases, and 3 bases stayed unmatched. This CDR3 reads CASSFGGQGKNIQYF. For the CDR3, the DNA is TGTGCCAGCAGCTTTGGGGGACAGGGGAAAAACATTCAGTACTTC.

The chain is built from TRBV10-3 and TRBJ1-2, with D maybe TRBD1 (5 bases). The CDR3 is 13 amino acids. The germline V gene has CDR1 ENHRY and CDR2 SYGVKD. Between the trimmed V and J ends, which lost 10 bases and 6 bases, there was a span of 18 bases. The DNA of the CDR3 is TGTGCCAGCTCGACGGGGGGGATGGATGGCTACACCTTC. It specifies CASSTGGMDGYTF.

The gene calls are TRBV28 and TRBJ2-5; no clear D. From germline, CDR1 is MDHEN and CDR2 SYDVKM. This CDR3 comprises 12 residues. The V end was cut by 2 bases, the J end by 5 bases, with 6 bases between. In nucleotides, the CDR3 is TGTGCCAGCAGTTTACAGAGGGAGACCCAGTACTTC. It yields the protein CASSLQRETQYF.

The J gene is TRBJ2-2, the V gene TRBV10-3; no reliable D call. The V end was cut by 3 bases, the J end by 4 bases, with 9 bases between. This CDR3 has 14 amino acids. Germline assignment: CDR1 ENHRY and CDR2 SYGVKD. CDR3 in amino acids: CAISDGRFTGELFF. CDR3 DNA sequence: TGTGCCATCAGTGATGGCAGATTCACCGGGGAGCTGTTTTTT.

The V call is TRBV4-3, the J call TRBJ1-4, with D perhaps matching TRBD1 (5 bases). CDR1 and CDR2 (germline): LGHNA, YSLEER. Trimming pared 4 bases from V and 8 bases from J, leaving 14 bases between. The CDR3 sequence is 14 residues long. CDR3 sequence: CASSLGQGGEKLFF. CDR3 in DNA: TGCGCCAGCAGCCTTGGTCAGGGCGGCGAAAAACTGTTTTTT.

The CDR3 DNA is TGCAGTGCTAGTACGGACTTGAGCTCCTACGAGCAGTACGTC. Translated: CSASTDLSSYEQYV. This chain connects TRBV20-1 to TRBJ2-7; perhaps TRBD2 as D (5 bases). This CDR3 contains 14 residues. The V gene's germline CDR1 is DFQATT and CDR2 SNEGSKA (reference sequence). Trimming left V 3 bases short and J 0 bases short, with 12 bases between.

The rearrangement links TRBV7-2 to TRBJ2-3, with D perhaps matching TRBD1 (5 bases). The CDR3 contains 13 residues. V lost 5 bases to trimming and J lost 5 bases, with 11 bases between them. Germline CDR1 is SGHTA and CDR2 is FQGNSA. CDR3 bases: TGTGCCAGCAGCGATGCAGGGATAGATACGCAGTATTTT. Its translation is CASSDAGIDTQYF.

The genes are TRBV18 and TRBJ2-5, with 8 positions matching TRBD1. The germline V gene encodes CDR1 KGHSH and CDR2 LQKENI. V was clipped by 6 bases and J by 4 bases; unmatched bases: 4. This CDR3 has 13 residues. The CDR3 sequence: CASSTTGAETQYF. The CDR3 DNA follows: TGTGCCAGCTCCACGACAGGGGCAGAGACCCAGTACTTC.

A single count supports this clone. This CDR3 is CASSLSPRGSYNEQFF. CDR3 sequence (DNA): TGTGCCAGCAGCCTCAGTCCCAGGGGCTCCTACAATGAGCAGTTCTTC. This chain joins TRBV4-2 and TRBJ2-1; maybe TRBD1 (6 bases). The CDR3 runs 16 residues. The ends were cut back, 4 bases at V and 0 bases at J, with 13 bases in the middle. CDR1 is LGHNA, CDR2 YNFKEQ, per germline.

The chain joins TRBV7-7 to TRBJ2-1; TRBD2 matches 11 bases. J gave up 6 bases and V 5 bases, and 6 bases lay outside the gene matches. The CDR3 extends over 15 amino acids. The germline V gene has CDR1 SSHAT and CDR2 FNYEAQ (reference sequence). CDR3 DNA sequence: TGTGCCAGCAGCCCGGTACTAGCGGGGGCCAATGAGCAGTTCTTC. Translated, it gives CASSPVLAGANEQFF.

V usage is TRBV10-2 and J usage is TRBJ2-3, with no clear D. Germline-derived CDR1 and CDR2 are WSHSY and SAAADI. Trimming cost V 2 bases and J 6 bases, with 3 bases left between them. The CDR3 spans 11 residues. As DNA, the CDR3 is TGCGCCAGCAGTGAGAGGGATACGCAGTATTTT. It specifies CASSERDTQYF.

The V call is TRBV5-8, the J call TRBJ1-2; TRBD1 is a possible D gene (6 bases). The length of the CDR3 is 17 residues. The germline V gene has CDR1 SGHTS and CDR2 YDEGEE. The ends were cut back, 0 bases at V and 3 bases at J, with 18 bases in the middle. The CDR3 here is CASSLAEGGSWDYGYTF. The CDR3 DNA reads TGTGCCAGCAGCTTGGCCGAGGGGGGGAGTTGGGACTATGGCTACACCTTC.

The count of this clone is one. The J gene is TRBJ1-2, the V gene TRBV12-3 or TRBV12-4; unclear D gene. This CDR3 has 13 amino acids. V lost 3 bases and J lost 1, with 6 bases in between. CDR3 bases: TGTGCCAGCAGTTTGGGCATTAACTATGGCTACACCTTC. It specifies CASSLGINYGYTF.

This clone was detected only a few times. The CDR3 here is CASSWQGVNTEAFF. DNA for the CDR3: TGTGCCAGCAGTTGGCAGGGGGTGAACACTGAAGCTTTCTTT. The chain is built from TRBV6-5 and TRBJ1-1; TRBD1 aligns across 7 bases. This CDR3 has 14 residues. Germline V gene sequence: CDR1 MNHEY, CDR2 SVGAGI. Germline trimming cut 4 bases from V and 0 bases from J; bases unmatched to any gene: 2.

This chain links TRBV2 with TRBJ2-2; TRBD2 agrees at 7 bases. The CDR3 covers 15 residues. The germline gives CDR1 SNHLY, CDR2 FYNNEI. V was clipped by 8 bases and J by 0 bases; unmatched bases: 6. The CDR3 nucleotides read TGTGCCAGCGTCGGACTAGGGCCGAACACCGGGGAGCTGTTTTTT. This gives the protein CASVGLGPNTGELFF.

The chain uses TRBV5-1 and TRBJ2-1, with a possible D match to TRBD2 (5 bases). CDR1 and CDR2 (germline): SGHRS, YFSETQ. V dropped 4 bases and J dropped 9 bases, with 14 bases sitting between them. The CDR3 covers 13 residues. CDR3 nucleotides: TGCGCCAGCAGCCAGGAGGTAATAGGTGAGCAGTTCTTC. Translating gives CASSQEVIGEQFF.

This clone came up a few times. The chain carries TRBV30 and TRBJ1-1; possibly TRBD1 for D (5 bases). Germline assignment: CDR1 GTSNPN and CDR2 SVGIG (reference sequence). This CDR3 has 13 residues. The germline V and J ends were trimmed by 2 bases and 1 base, with 8 bases remaining between them. CDR3 sequence: CAWSQTENTEAFF. CDR3 DNA sequence: TGTGCCTGGAGTCAGACAGAGAACACTGAAGCTTTCTTT.

V is TRBV7-8 and J is TRBJ2-2; weak D call: TRBD2 (6 bases). CDR1 and CDR2 from the germline V gene are SGHVS and FQNEAQ. This CDR3 has 14 amino acids. The germline V and J ends were trimmed by 2 bases and 6 bases, with 10 bases remaining between them. This chain's CDR3 is CASSLRGYAGELFF. CDR3 DNA: TGTGCCAGCAGCTTACGGGGGTACGCCGGGGAGCTGTTTTTT.

This clone was seen just once. This rearrangement joins TRBV7-2 to TRBJ1-2, with D possibly being TRBD1 (5 bases). The CDR3 extends over 12 amino acids. Per germline, CDR1 SGHTA and CDR2 FQGNSA. Trimming cost V 3 bases and J 8 bases, with 10 bases left between them. For the CDR3, the DNA is TGTGCCAGCAGCTTTCCAGGGCGAGGCTACACCTTC. This sequence encodes CASSFPGRGYTF. Together with reference TRBV7-2 and TRBJ1-2, the CDR3 gives the full variable domain: GAGVSQSPSNKVTEKGKDVELRCDPISGHTALYWYRQSLGQGLEFLIYFQGNSAPDKSGLPSDRFSAERTGGSVSTLTIQRTQQEDSAVYLCASSFPGRGYTFGSGTRLTVV.

This chain uses TRBV3-1 (or the pseudogene TRBV3-2) with TRBJ2-2; TRBD2 agrees at 8 bases. V lost 3 bases and J lost 2; bases outside the gene matches: 5. Germline V CDR1 and CDR2: LGHDT, YNNKEL (reference sequence). The CDR3 covers 16 residues. Here the CDR3 reads CASSQFSGGNTGELFF. CDR3 bases: TGTGCCAGCAGCCAGTTCAGCGGGGGTAACACCGGGGAGCTGTTTTTT.

The gene calls are TRBV18 and TRBJ1-2; TRBD1 might be the D (5 bases). V lost 0 bases and J lost 0, with 14 bases in between. In germline, CDR1 is KGHSH, CDR2 LQKENI. There are 17 residues in the CDR3. Here the CDR3 DNA reads TGTGCCAGCTCACCACCGGGCAGGCTAGGGGCTAACTATGGCTACACCTTC. Protein product: CASSPPGRLGANYGYTF.

This chain joins TRBV5-8 and TRBJ2-3, with D perhaps TRBD2 (7 bases). V was pared by 2 bases and J by 6 bases, with 19 bases between. The length of the CDR3 is 16 residues. Germline loops: CDR1 SGHTS, CDR2 YDEGEE. CDR3 bases: TGTGCCAGCAGCTTTAAGACTGTGGGGGGGCGCGATACGCAGTATTTT. Translation gives CASSFKTVGGRDTQYF. The full variable domain, with the rest looked up from reference TRBV5-8 and TRBJ2-3, is EAGVTQSPTHLIKTRGQQATLRCSPISGHTSVYWYQQALGLGLQFLLWYDEGEERNRGNFPPRFSGRQFPNYSSELNVNALELEDSALYLCASSFKTVGGRDTQYFGPGTRLTVL.

The chain has TRBV11-3 and TRBJ2-2; TRBD2 matches 8 bases. The CDR3 sequence is 15 residues long. The germline V gene has CDR1 SGHNT and CDR2 YENEEA. With V trimmed by 1 base and J by 5 bases, 3 bases remained unmatched. The CDR3 DNA reads TGTGCCAGCAGCTTAGCGGGGGGGCGAACCGGGGAGCTGTTTTTT. The encoded protein is CASSLAGGRTGELFF.

The chain joins TRBV27 to TRBJ2-2; tentative D call: TRBD1 (6 bases). Trimming stripped 8 bases from V and 6 bases from J, with 10 bases between. The CDR3 is 12 amino acids. Germline V lookup: CDR1 MNHEY, CDR2 SMNVEV (reference sequence). CDR3 coding DNA: TGTGCCAGCGGGGGACAATCCGGGGAGCTGTTTTTT. Its translation: CASGGQSGELFF.

The chain links TRBV20-1 to TRBJ1-1, with D possibly being TRBD1 (5 bases). This CDR3 contains 14 residues. Germline loops: CDR1 DFQATT, CDR2 SNEGSKA (reference sequence). Between the trimmed V and J ends, which lost 3 bases and 3 bases, there was a span of 14 bases. The CDR3 DNA reads TGCAGTGCTAGTGGGGGGAAGGGTTACACTGAAGCTTTCTTT. The encoded protein is CSASGGKGYTEAFF.